What follows is one T cell receptor (beta chain) and its context. In the original processing: Amplifying reference gene primers gave estimates of nucleated cell counts. Profiled with immunoSEQ multiplex PCR; TCRdb holds only in-frame clones, not every one. V and J calls and clone size are given by that table; D and trimming were obtained from the DNA. Seen here are 200,000 or so clones, roughly 80% observed once, and the top ten hold roughly 7%. The data stem from a study of blood T cell repertoires in COVID-19. The germline V gene has CDR1 MNHEY and CDR2 SVGEGT. Trimming removed 6 bases at V and 3 bases at J, with 12 bases between. The CDR3 length is 14 residues. Participant-reported clinical history was the basis for cohort assignment.

This clonotype originated in a man in his forties or fifties who had recovered from COVID-19. The chain joins TRBV6-2 or TRBV6-3 to TRBJ1-5, with D hard to call. The material sequenced was PBMCs or T cells enriched from blood (not recorded which). This CDR3 reads CASSHYRFNQPQHF. Here the CDR3 DNA reads TGTGCCAGCAGCCACTATCGGTTCAATCAGCCCCAGCATTTT.